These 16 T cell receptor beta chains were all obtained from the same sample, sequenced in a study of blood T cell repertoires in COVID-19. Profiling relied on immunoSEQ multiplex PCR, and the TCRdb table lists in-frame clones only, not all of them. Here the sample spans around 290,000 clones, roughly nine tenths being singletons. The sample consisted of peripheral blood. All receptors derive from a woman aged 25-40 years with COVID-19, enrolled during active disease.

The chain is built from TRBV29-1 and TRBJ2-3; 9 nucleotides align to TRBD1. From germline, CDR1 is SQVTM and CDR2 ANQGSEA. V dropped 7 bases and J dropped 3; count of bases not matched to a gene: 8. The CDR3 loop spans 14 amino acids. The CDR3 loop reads CSAAWTGATDTQYF. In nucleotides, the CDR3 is TGCAGCGCTGCCTGGACAGGGGCTACAGATACGCAGTATTTT.

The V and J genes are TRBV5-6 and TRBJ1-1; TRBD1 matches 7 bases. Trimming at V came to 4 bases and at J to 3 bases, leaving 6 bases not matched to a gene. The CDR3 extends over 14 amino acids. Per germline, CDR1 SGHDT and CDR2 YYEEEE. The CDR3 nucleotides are TGTGCCAGCAGCCATGGGACAGCGTACACTGAAGCTTTCTTT. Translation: CASSHGTAYTEAFF.

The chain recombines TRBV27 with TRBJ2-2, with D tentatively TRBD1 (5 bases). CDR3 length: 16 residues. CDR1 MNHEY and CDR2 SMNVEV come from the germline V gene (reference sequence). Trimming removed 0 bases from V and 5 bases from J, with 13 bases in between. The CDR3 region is CASSLSTPGWTGELFF. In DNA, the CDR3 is TGTGCCAGCAGTTTATCGACCCCAGGGTGGACCGGGGAGCTGTTTTTT.

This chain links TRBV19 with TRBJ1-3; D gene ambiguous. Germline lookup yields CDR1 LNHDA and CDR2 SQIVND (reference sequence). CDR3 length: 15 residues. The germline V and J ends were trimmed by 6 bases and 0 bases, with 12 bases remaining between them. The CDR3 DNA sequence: TGTGCCAGTAGCAGCGAGTTTCTCTCTGGAAACACCATATATTTT. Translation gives CASSSEFLSGNTIYF.

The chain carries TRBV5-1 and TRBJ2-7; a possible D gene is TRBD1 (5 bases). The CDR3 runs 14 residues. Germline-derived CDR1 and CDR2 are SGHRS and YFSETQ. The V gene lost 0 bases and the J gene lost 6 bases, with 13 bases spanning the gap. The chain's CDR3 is CASSLGSGRAEQYF. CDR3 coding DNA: TGCGCCAGCAGCTTGGGGTCCGGCAGGGCCGAGCAGTACTTC.

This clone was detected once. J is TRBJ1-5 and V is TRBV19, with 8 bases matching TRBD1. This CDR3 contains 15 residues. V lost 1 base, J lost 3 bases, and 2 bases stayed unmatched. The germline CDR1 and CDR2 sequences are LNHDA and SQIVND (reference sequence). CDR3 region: CASSIGTGLNQPQHF. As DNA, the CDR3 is TGTGCCAGTAGTATAGGGACAGGGCTCAATCAGCCCCAGCATTTT.

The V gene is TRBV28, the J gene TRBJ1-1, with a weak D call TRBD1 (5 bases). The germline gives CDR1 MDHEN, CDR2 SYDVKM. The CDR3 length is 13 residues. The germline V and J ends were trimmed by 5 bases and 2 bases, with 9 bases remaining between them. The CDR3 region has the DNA TGTGCCAGCAGTCTCAGGGCTAACACTGAAGCTTTCTTT. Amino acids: CASSLRANTEAFF.

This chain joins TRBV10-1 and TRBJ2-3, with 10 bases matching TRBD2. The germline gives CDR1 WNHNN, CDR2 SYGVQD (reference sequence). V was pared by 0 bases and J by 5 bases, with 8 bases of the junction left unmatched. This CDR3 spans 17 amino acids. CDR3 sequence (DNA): TGCGCCAGCAGTGAGTCGTCGGCTAGCGGGAGATTAGATACGCAGTATTTT. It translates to CASSESSASGRLDTQYF.

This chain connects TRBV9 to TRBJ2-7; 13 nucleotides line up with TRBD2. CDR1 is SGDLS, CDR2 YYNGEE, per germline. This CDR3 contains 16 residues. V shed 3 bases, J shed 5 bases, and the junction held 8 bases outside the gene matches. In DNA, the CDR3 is TGTGCCAGCAGCGCAGGGGGACTAGCGGGATTCGACGAGCAGTACTTC. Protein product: CASSAGGLAGFDEQYF.

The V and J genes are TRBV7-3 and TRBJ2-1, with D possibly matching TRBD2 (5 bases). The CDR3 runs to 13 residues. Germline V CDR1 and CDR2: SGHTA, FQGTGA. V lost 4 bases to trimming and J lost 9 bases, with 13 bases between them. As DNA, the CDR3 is TGTGCCAGCAGCTCCTTATCGGGGAGTGAGCAGTTCTTC. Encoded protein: CASSSLSGSEQFF.

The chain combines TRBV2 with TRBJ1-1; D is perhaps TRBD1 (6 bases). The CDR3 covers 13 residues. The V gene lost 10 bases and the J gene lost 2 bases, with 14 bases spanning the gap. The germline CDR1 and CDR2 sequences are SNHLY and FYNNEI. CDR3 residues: CATLWTVNTEAFF. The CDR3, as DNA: TGTGCCACCCTTTGGACAGTCAACACTGAAGCTTTCTTT.

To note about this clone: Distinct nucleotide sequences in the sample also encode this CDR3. CDR3 sequence: CASSPDRVYGYTF. DNA of the CDR3: TGTGCCAGCAGTCCGGACAGAGTCTATGGCTACACCTTC. The J gene is TRBJ1-2, the V gene TRBV5-4, with a weak D call TRBD1 (6 bases). The germline V gene encodes CDR1 SGHNT and CDR2 YYREEE (reference sequence). The CDR3 is 13 residues long. Trimming stripped 5 bases from V and 4 bases from J, with 12 bases between.

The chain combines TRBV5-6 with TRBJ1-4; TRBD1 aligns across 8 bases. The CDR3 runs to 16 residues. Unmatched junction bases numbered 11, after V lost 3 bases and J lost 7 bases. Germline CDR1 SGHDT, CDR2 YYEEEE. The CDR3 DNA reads TGTGCCAGCAGCTCCCGACAGGGGCACGGAGTTGAAAAACTGTTTTTT. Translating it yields CASSSRQGHGVEKLFF.

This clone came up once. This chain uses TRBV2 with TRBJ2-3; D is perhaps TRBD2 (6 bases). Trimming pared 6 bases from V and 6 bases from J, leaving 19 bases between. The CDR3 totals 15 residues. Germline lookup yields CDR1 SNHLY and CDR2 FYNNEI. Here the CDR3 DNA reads TGTGCCAGCAGGGGCCGGGACTTTTCAGGGGATACGCAGTATTTT. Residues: CASRGRDFSGDTQYF.

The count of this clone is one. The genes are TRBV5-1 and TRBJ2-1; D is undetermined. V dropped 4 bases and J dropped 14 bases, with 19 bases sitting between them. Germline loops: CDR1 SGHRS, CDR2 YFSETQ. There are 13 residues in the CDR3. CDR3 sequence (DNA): TGCGCCAGCAGCCAAATAAATACCCCTCCGGAGTTCTTC. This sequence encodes CASSQINTPPEFF.

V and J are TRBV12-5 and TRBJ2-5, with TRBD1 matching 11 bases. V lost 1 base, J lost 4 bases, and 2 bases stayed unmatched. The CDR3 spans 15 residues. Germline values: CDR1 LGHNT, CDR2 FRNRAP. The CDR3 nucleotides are TGTGCTAGTGGTTTGGCCGGGACAGGGGGAGAGACCCAGTACTTC. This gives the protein CASGLAGTGGETQYF.